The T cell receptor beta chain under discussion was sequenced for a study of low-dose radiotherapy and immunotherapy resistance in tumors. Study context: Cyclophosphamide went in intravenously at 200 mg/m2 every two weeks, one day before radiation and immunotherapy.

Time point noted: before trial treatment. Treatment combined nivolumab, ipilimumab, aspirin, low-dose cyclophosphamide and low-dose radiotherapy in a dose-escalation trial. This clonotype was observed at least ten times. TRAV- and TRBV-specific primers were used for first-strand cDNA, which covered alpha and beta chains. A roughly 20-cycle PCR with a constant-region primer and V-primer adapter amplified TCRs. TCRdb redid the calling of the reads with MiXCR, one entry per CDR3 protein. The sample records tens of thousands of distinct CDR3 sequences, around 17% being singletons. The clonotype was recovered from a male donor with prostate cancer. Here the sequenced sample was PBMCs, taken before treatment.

The CDR3 here is CASSLEGAPGNTIYF. CDR3 nucleotide sequence: TGCGCCAGCAGCTTGGAGGGGGCGCCCGGAAACACCATATATTTT. V and J are TRBV5-1 and TRBJ1-3; TRBD1 agrees at 7 bases. Trimming cost V 0 bases and J 4 bases; bases outside gene matches: 4. CDR3 length equals 15 residues. The germline V gene has CDR1 SGHRS and CDR2 YFSETQ.